This TCR beta chain was found in a study of blood T cell repertoires in COVID-19. In germline, CDR1 is SGHRS, CDR2 YFSETQ. V lost 1 base, J lost 1 base, and 8 bases lay in between. CDR3 length: 15 residues. Sequenced by immunoSEQ multiplex PCR; TCRdb stores in-frame clones only, minus some. The repertoire holds 200,000 to 250,000 clones, with approximately 90% as singletons. This sequence was found in a woman between 35 and 50 years old with acute COVID-19. The genes are TRBV5-1 and TRBJ2-2; D is uncertain. The sequencing input was PBMCs or T cells enriched from blood (not recorded which). The CDR3 sequence is CASSLKSGNTGELFF. The CDR3 DNA reads as TGCGCCAGCAGCTTGAAGTCGGGGAACACCGGGGAGCTGTTTTTT. The whole variable domain, remainder taken from reference TRBV5-1 and TRBJ2-2, is KAGVTQTPRYLIKTRGQQVTLSCSPISGHRSVSWYQQTPGQGLQFLFEYFSETQRNKGNFPGRFSGRQFSNSRSEMNVSTLELGDSALYLCASSLKSGNTGELFFGEGSRLTVL.